Listed here is a single T cell receptor (beta chain). There is no known antigen for this receptor. Per-base qualities were not stored, and no clone one base away is much larger. The sample comes from a study of blood T cells in healthy people across ages (dated by TCRdb to 2013 to 2016). Regarding the research as a whole: Template switching captured roughly one uniquely barcoded TCR beta cDNA molecule per two T cells in model experiments. Four age groups were formed from the donors: young (average approximately 15 years), middle-aged (approximately 39), aged (roughly 58) and long-lived (more than 75). To avoid experimental bias, donors of different ages were randomly spread across the sequencing lanes. For two donors (one aged 18 to 29 and one aged 80 or older), the study analyzed two additional independent replicas of 1 million unique cDNA reads from the same blood draw. Age-related changes in TCR beta repertoire diversity were measured in the study by deep sequencing normalized with unique cDNA molecular identifiers.

The junction carries 16 bases between V and J, which are trimmed by 0 bases and 15 bases respectively. From the cysteine through the phenylalanine, the CDR3 covers 13 amino acids. The DNA shown is the 39-base CDR3, in frame from base 1. The CDR1 and CDR2 encoded by the germline V gene are SGDLS and YYNGEE. Libraries came from 5' RACE. This sample was sequenced with an Illumina HiSeq 2500. A second PCR of about 6 to 11 cycles was performed with a sample-barcoded 5' primer and a J-beta primer mix. A template-switch 5' adaptor carrying 12 random nucleotides introduced a unique molecular identifier onto each TCR beta cDNA molecule. At least 2.5 million CDR3-containing paired-end reads were obtained from each sample. All of the RNA was converted into first-strand cDNA using the Mint cDNA synthesis kit, with a TRBC-specific oligonucleotide serving as the primer. After uracil-DNA glycosylase treatment, a first 18-cycle PCR used universal primers M1SS and BC2_uni_R on all cDNA. Turning to the authors' computational methods: For normalization, 1 million high-quality reads, each with a distinct molecular identifier, were randomly selected from each sample. Instead of being binned into consensus sequences, reads that shared molecular identifiers were thrown out. CDR3 identification, clonotype clustering and error correction used MiTCR with a Q25 quality threshold and the strictest error-elimination algorithm. A nonparametric unseen species model with Euler transformation was used to estimate a lower bound on total TCR beta diversity. TCRdb reworked the public reads: Q25 trimming with fastp, MiXCR clone assembly, productive beta chains retained. A single entry per CDR3 protein holds the most common genes and DNA from its merged rows. These V and J calls are TCRdb output, not the study's own analysis. The sample includes 1,300,000 or so distinct CDR3 sequences, with almost 60% observed a single time. The ten top clones hold roughly 7% of the sample.

The donors were roughly 38 Caucasian individuals from Russia, aged about 6 to 100 years, who were systemically healthy. Each donor gave roughly 9 milliliters of peripheral blood, drawn into EDTA-treated Vacutainer tubes. Ficoll-Paque density-gradient centrifugation was used to isolate PBMCs, with at least 6 million per sample. Total RNA was extracted from PBMCs with Trizol reagent, with at least 5.5 micrograms obtained per sample. The percentages of naive CD45RAhigh/CD27high T cells were determined by flow cytometry on a PBMC aliquot from every donor. Points the paper makes about the study in general: Total diversity estimates from one million sequenced T cells were considered lower bounds and underestimates. The long-lived group showed more naive CD4+ T cells, fewer expanded clones and increased TCR diversity than the aged group, suggesting age selection. Bulk unsorted PBMC profiling prevented conclusive comparison of naive and antigen-experienced compartments. A strong correlation was found between observed TCR beta diversity and the percentage of naive T cells measured by flow cytometry. Because donor CMV infection status was unknown, age-related changes in expanded clonotypes were potentially confounded. Observed TCR beta diversity per million T cells fell roughly linearly with age, and a significant reduction was already apparent by age about 38.

The rearrangement joined TRBV9 to TRBJ2-4; perhaps TRBD2 is the D gene, with 5 bases matching. Sequenced input: blood. The TCR sequence derives from a man aged 18 to 30 in good health. The CDR3 reads as follows: CASSVDFTGSRYF. The DNA reads as follows: TGTGCCAGCAGCGTAGATTTCACGGGAAGTCGGTACTTC.